This T cell receptor (beta chain) was captured by sequencing in a study of shared clonotypes between healthy human individuals. The study's findings and limits: Larger estimated richness was generally seen in naive subsets than in memory subsets.

A single count supports this clone. Its target is unknown. Participating donors were healthy, HIV-negative adults free of recent acute infections or vaccinations. Profiled with immunoSEQ multiplex PCR; TCRdb holds only in-frame clones, not every one. The top ten clones hold approximately 1.1% of a sample with about 1,500,000 clones, 95% to 97% of them seen once. There are 15 residues in the CDR3. Germline V gene data show CDR1 as SGDLS and CDR2 as YYNGEE. V lost 4 bases to trimming and J lost 4 bases, with 18 bases between them. This clonotype was sampled from a man aged 25 to 45 in good health. Sequences were obtained from naive CD4+ T cells sorted from blood. Specified subset: CD45RA+ positively selected. The chain carries TRBV9 and TRBJ2-7; a possible D gene is TRBD2 (5 bases). The CDR3, as DNA: TGTGCCAGCAGCCCTGGACTGGGTGAATTGTACGAGCAGTACTTC. It translates to CASSPGLGELYEQYF. The variable domain in full, with the rest retrieved from reference TRBV9 and TRBJ2-7, is DSGVTQTPKHLITATGQRVTLRCSPRSGDLSVYWYQQSLDQGLQFLIQYYNGEERAKGNILERFSAQQFPDLHSELNLSSLELGDSALYFCASSPGLGELYEQYFGPGTRLTVT.